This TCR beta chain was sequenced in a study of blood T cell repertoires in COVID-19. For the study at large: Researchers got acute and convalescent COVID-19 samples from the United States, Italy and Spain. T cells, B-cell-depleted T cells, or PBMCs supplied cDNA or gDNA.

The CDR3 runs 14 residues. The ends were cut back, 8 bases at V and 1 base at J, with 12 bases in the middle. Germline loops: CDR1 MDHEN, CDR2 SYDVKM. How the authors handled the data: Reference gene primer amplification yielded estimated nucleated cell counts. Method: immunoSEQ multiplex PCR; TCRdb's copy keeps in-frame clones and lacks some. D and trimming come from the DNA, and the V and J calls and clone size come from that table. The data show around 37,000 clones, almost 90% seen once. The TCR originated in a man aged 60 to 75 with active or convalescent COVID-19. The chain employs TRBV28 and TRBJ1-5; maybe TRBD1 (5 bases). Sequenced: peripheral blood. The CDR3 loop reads CASRGTKSNQPQHF. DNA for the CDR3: TGTGCCAGCCGGGGGACCAAAAGCAATCAGCCCCAGCATTTT.